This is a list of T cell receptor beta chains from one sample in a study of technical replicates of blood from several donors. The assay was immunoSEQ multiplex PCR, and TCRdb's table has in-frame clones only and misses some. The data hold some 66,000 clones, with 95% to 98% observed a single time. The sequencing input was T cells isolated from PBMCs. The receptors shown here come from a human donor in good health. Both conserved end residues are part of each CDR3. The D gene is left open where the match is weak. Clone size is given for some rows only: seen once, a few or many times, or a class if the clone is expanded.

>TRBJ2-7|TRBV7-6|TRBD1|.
CASSLGDRGYEQYF
TGTGCCAGCAGCTTAGGGGACAGGGGGTACGAGCAGTACTTC
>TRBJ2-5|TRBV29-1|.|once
CSVRKEYETQYF
TGCAGCGTGCGGAAGGAATACGAGACCCAGTACTTC
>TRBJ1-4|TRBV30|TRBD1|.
CAWTPPLGQGATNEKLFF
TGTGCCTGGACACCACCCCTCGGACAGGGGGCAACTAATGAAAAACTGTTTTTT
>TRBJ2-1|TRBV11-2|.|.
CASSRPRVGHKQFF
TGTGCCAGCAGCCGACCCCGGGTGGGGCATAAACAGTTCTTC
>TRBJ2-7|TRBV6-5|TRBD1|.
CASSWGQGAYEQYF
TGTGCCAGCAGTTGGGGACAGGGAGCCTACGAGCAGTACTTC
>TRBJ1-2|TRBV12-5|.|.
CASGQGNYGYTF
TGTGCTAGTGGCCAGGGGAACTATGGCTACACCTTC
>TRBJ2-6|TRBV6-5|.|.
CASSYGASGANVLTF
TGTGCCAGCAGTTACGGGGCATCTGGGGCCAACGTCCTGACTTTC
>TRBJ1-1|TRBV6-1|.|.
CASIVREVVAEAFF
TGTGCCAGCATAGTCAGGGAAGTTGTAGCTGAAGCTTTCTTT
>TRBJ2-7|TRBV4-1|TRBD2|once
CASSLGTSGSSYEQYF
TGCGCCAGCAGCCTAGGGACTAGCGGGAGCTCCTACGAGCAGTACTTC
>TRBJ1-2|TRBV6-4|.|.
CASSVAPGANYGYTF
TGTGCCAGCAGTGTAGCACCGGGGGCTAACTATGGCTACACCTTC
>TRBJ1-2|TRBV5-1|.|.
CASSLTANYGYTF
TGCGCCAGCAGCCTAACTGCTAACTATGGCTACACCTTC
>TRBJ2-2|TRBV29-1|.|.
CSVEGPLGTGELFF
TGCAGCGTTGAAGGGCCCCTCGGGACCGGGGAGCTGTTTTTT
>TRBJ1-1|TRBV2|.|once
CASSVSGRNTEAFF
TGTGCCAGCAGTGTGTCGGGGAGGAACACTGAAGCTTTCTTT
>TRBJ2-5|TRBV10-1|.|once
CASSENRRQQYF
TGCGCCAGCAGTGAGAACCGCAGGCAACAGTACTTC
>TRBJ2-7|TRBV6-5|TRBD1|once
CASSRQGSYEQYF
TGTGCCAGCAGTCGACAGGGTTCCTACGAGCAGTACTTC
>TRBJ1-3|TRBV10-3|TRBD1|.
CAISEARQGLGNTIYF
TGTGCCATCAGTGAGGCTAGACAGGGGCTTGGAAACACCATATATTTT
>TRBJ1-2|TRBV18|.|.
CASSPNRANLPTTYGYTF
TGTGCCAGCTCACCAAACAGGGCGAATTTACCGACCACCTATGGCTACACCTTC
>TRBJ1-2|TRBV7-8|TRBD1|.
CASSLYGQAQPPNYGYTF
TGTGCCAGCAGCTTATATGGACAGGCGCAACCTCCTAACTATGGCTACACCTTC
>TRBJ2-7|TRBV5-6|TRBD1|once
CASSYKGQVTYEQYF
TGTGCCAGCAGTTACAAGGGACAGGTGACCTACGAGCAGTACTTC
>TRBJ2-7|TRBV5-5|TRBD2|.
CASSPSGTTYEQYF
TGTGCCAGCAGCCCCTCCGGGACTACCTACGAGCAGTACTTC
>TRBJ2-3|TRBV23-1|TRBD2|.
CASTGLAVCTDTQYF
TGCGCCAGTACCGGACTAGCGGTCTGCACAGATACGCAGTATTTT
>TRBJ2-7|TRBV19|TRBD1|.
CASSIGTGGYEQYF
TGTGCCAGTAGTATTGGGACAGGGGGATACGAGCAGTACTTC
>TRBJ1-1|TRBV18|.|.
CASSHRDSRAFF
TGTGCCAGCTCACACCGTGACTCTCGGGCTTTCTTT
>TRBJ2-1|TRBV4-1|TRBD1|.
CASSQDRQGAYNEQFF
TGCGCCAGCAGCCAAGATCGGCAGGGGGCCTACAATGAGCAGTTCTTC
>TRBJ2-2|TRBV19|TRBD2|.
CASSTGLAGGLAGELFF
TGTGCCAGTAGTACGGGACTAGCGGGGGGGTTGGCCGGGGAGCTGTTTTTT
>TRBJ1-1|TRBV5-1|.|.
CASSLWGDSTEAFF
TGCGCCAGCAGCTTGTGGGGTGACAGCACTGAAGCTTTCTTT
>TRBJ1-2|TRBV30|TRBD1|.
CAWSQGAGFHGYTF
TGTGCCTGGAGCCAGGGGGCTGGGTTCCATGGCTACACCTTC
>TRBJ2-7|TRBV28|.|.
CASRKQGVSYEQYF
TGTGCCAGCAGGAAACAGGGTGTCTCCTACGAGCAGTACTTC
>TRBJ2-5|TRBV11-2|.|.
CASSLVGGGETQYF
TGTGCCAGCAGCTTAGTAGGGGGTGGGGAGACCCAGTACTTC
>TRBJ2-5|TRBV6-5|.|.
CASGPTGVGQETQYF
TGTGCCAGCGGCCCGACGGGAGTAGGACAAGAGACCCAGTACTTC
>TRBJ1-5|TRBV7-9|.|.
CASSSGTGSSNQPQHF
TGTGCCAGCAGCTCTGGAACAGGGAGCAGCAATCAGCCCCAGCATTTT
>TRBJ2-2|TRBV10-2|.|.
CASSEGGYSNIEELFF
TGCGCCAGCAGTGAGGGGGGGTACTCCAATATCGAGGAGCTGTTTTTT
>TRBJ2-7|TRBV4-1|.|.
CASSQEGIGGGAYEQYF
TGCGCCAGCAGCCAAGAAGGGATTGGAGGGGGGGCCTACGAGCAGTACTTC
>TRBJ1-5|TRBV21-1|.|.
CASSRRQGCNQPQHF
TGTGCCAGCAGCAGAAGACAGGGTTGCAATCAGCCCCAGCATTTT
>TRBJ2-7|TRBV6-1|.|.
CASTYSYEQYF
TGTGCCAGCACGTACAGCTACGAGCAGTACTTC
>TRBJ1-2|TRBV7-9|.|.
CASSPWTVYGYTF
TGTGCCAGCAGCCCTTGGACAGTCTATGGCTACACCTTC
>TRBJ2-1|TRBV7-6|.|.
CASSFGQLYNEQFF
TGTGCCAGCAGCTTCGGACAACTGTACAATGAGCAGTTCTTC
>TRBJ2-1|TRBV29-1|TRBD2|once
CSVGSGRLDNEQFF
TGCAGCGTGGGGAGCGGGAGACTAGACAATGAGCAGTTCTTC
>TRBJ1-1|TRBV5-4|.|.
CASSLLSRNTEAFF
TGTGCCAGCAGCTTGCTGTCCCGGAACACTGAAGCTTTCTTT
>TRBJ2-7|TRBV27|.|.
CASKFTGQIYEQYF
TGTGCCAGCAAGTTTACCGGACAGATCTACGAGCAGTACTTC
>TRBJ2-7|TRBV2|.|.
CASSDRTLTVYEQYF
TGTGCCAGCAGTGATCGGACTCTTACGGTCTACGAGCAGTACTTC
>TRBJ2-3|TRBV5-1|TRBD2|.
CASSFGGGPEYF
TGCGCCAGCAGCTTTGGCGGGGGACCAGAGTATTTT
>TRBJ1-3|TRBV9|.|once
CASSVTGKLGNTIYF
TGTGCCAGCAGCGTGACAGGAAAGCTCGGAAACACCATATATTTT
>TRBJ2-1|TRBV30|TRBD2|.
CAWSSGTRAYNEQFF
TGTGCCTGGTCTTCCGGGACTAGGGCTTACAATGAGCAGTTCTTC
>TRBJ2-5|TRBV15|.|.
CATSRDQRGGETQYF
TGTGCCACCAGCAGAGATCAGAGAGGGGGAGAGACCCAGTACTTC
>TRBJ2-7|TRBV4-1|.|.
CASTPGPEGRYEQYF
TGCGCCAGCACCCCAGGCCCAGAGGGCCGGTACGAGCAGTACTTC
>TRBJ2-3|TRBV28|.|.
CASSLRQEGTHTHTDTQYF
TGTGCCAGCAGTTTAAGGCAGGAAGGGACACACACACACACAGATACGCAGTATTTT
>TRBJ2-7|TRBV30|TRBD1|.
CAWSVSRGLHYEQYF
TGTGCCTGGAGTGTTTCCAGGGGGCTACACTACGAGCAGTACTTC
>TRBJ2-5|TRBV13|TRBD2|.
CASSRGRSGGETQYF
TGTGCCAGCAGCCGGGGAAGAAGCGGGGGAGAGACCCAGTACTTC
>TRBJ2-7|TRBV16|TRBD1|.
CASSHGDSSYEQYF
TGTGCCAGCAGCCATGGGGACAGTTCCTACGAGCAGTACTTC
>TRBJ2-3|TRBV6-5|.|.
CASSRTSTDTQYF
TGTGCCAGCAGTAGGACAAGCACAGATACGCAGTATTTT
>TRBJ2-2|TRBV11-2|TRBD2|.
CASSLIGLAGMGGELFF
TGTGCCAGCAGCTTGATCGGACTAGCGGGAATGGGCGGGGAGCTGTTTTTT
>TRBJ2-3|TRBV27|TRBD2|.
CASSPQTSGFTDTQYF
TGTGCCAGCAGTCCCCAGACTAGCGGGTTCACAGATACGCAGTATTTT
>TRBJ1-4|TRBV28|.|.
CASSPGTPNEKLFF
TGTGCCAGCAGTCCCGGGACACCAAATGAAAAACTGTTTTTT
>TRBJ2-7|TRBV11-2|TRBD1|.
CASSPGQGALSSSYEQYF
TGTGCCAGCAGTCCGGGACAGGGGGCTTTGTCTAGCTCCTACGAGCAGTACTTC